These T cell receptor beta chains were read from a single sample in a study of blood T cells in healthy people across ages. TCRdb reprocessed the 5' RACE reads with MiXCR, giving one entry per CDR3 protein. The table has approximately 1.5 million distinct CDR3 sequences, about 31% seen once; the top ten hold about 11%. The sample taken for sequencing was blood. Receptors were obtained from a woman in her twenties or thirties in good health. Each CDR3 is given with its conserved first and last residue. The D gene is left open where the match is weak. Part of the rows lack a size; the others show once, few, many or a class for expanded clones.

size: few; V: TRBV4-1; J: TRBJ1-4; D: .; CDR3: CASSQHSATNEKLFF; DNA: TGCGCCAGCAGCCAACACTCCGCAACTAATGAAAAACTGTTTTTT
size: once; V: TRBV28; J: TRBJ2-7; D: .; CDR3: CASRFGGRTYEQYF; DNA: TGTGCCAGCAGGTTTGGGGGACGGACCTACGAGCAGTACTTC
size: many; V: TRBV20-1; J: TRBJ2-5; D: TRBD1; CDR3: CSARDGTDEETQYF; DNA: TGCAGTGCTAGAGACGGGACAGATGAAGAGACCCAGTACTTC
size: many; V: TRBV7-6; J: TRBJ2-1; D: .; CDR3: CASSLPGRTHDEQFF; DNA: TGTGCCAGCAGCTTACCAGGCAGGACTCACGATGAGCAGTTCTTC
size: .; V: TRBV7-8; J: TRBJ2-1; D: TRBD2; CDR3: CASSRRLAGGRYNEQFF; DNA: TGTGCCAGCAGCCGTCGACTAGCGGGGGGTCGGTACAATGAGCAGTTCTTC
size: .; V: TRBV4-1; J: TRBJ1-1; D: .; CDR3: CASSQPRRVSEAFF; DNA: TGCGCCAGCAGCCAACCCCGCAGGGTATCGGAAGCTTTCTTT
size: .; V: TRBV20-1; J: TRBJ1-2; D: TRBD1; CDR3: CSAREETGERYGYTF; DNA: TGCAGTGCTAGAGAGGAGACAGGGGAACGCTATGGCTACACCTTC
size: .; V: TRBV28; J: TRBJ2-2; D: .; CDR3: CASSLLPVTGELFF; DNA: TGTGCCAGCAGCTTATTACCGGTTACCGGGGAGCTGTTTTTT
size: .; V: TRBV7-3; J: TRBJ2-1; D: .; CDR3: CASSFESYNEQFF; DNA: TGTGCCAGCAGCTTTGAGTCCTACAATGAGCAGTTCTTC
size: few; V: TRBV10-2; J: TRBJ1-4; D: .; CDR3: CASRDPAQGEKLFF; DNA: TGCGCCAGCAGAGACCCAGCGCAAGGTGAAAAACTGTTTTTT
size: few; V: TRBV6-6; J: TRBJ1-2; D: TRBD1; CDR3: CASSFGRDRDYGYTF; DNA: TGTGCCAGCAGTTTCGGGCGGGACAGGGACTATGGCTACACCTTC
size: few; V: TRBV7-2; J: TRBJ2-1; D: TRBD1; CDR3: CATLRGTGVNNEQFF; DNA: TGTGCCACCTTGAGAGGGACAGGGGTGAACAATGAGCAGTTCTTC
size: .; V: TRBV7-9; J: TRBJ2-3; D: TRBD2; CDR3: CASSNLPVGLAGADTQYF; DNA: TGTGCCAGCAGCAACCTCCCGGTGGGGCTAGCGGGCGCAGATACGCAGTATTTT
size: few; V: TRBV6-1; J: TRBJ1-5; D: .; CDR3: CAGGRGSNQPQHF; DNA: TGTGCCGGTGGCCGGGGGAGCAATCAGCCCCAGCATTTT
size: .; V: TRBV4-1; J: TRBJ2-1; D: .; CDR3: CTSSQGYLSSHNEQFF; DNA: TGCACCAGCAGCCAAGGTTACTTGAGCTCCCACAATGAGCAGTTCTTC
size: .; V: TRBV3-1; J: TRBJ2-4; D: TRBD2; CDR3: CASSQVEGLADIQYF; DNA: TGTGCCAGCAGCCAAGTGGAAGGACTAGCAGACATTCAGTACTTC
size: .; V: TRBV12-3/TRBV12-4; J: TRBJ2-7; D: TRBD1; CDR3: CASSRYITGTGYYEQYF; DNA: TGTGCCAGCAGCCGGTACATAACCGGGACAGGGTACTACGAGCAGTACTTC
size: .; V: TRBV4-2; J: TRBJ2-1; D: TRBD1; CDR3: CASSQPGQGSGDEQFF; DNA: TGTGCCAGCAGCCAACCGGGACAGGGGAGTGGAGATGAGCAGTTCTTC
size: few; V: TRBV28; J: TRBJ2-2; D: .; CDR3: CASSFGQGVMTGELFF; DNA: TGTGCCAGCAGTTTCGGTCAGGGAGTTATGACCGGGGAGCTGTTTTTT
size: .; V: TRBV6-5; J: TRBJ2-1; D: TRBD1; CDR3: CASSKQGSPYNEQFF; DNA: TGTGCCAGCAGCAAACAGGGGTCCCCCTACAATGAGCAGTTCTTC
size: .; V: TRBV5-8; J: TRBJ1-5; D: .; CDR3: CASSFPRGRTFTLMGNQPQHF; DNA: TGTGCCAGCAGCTTTCCCAGGGGCAGGACCTTCACGTTGATGGGCAATCAGCCCCAGCATTTT
size: .; V: TRBV9; J: TRBJ2-2; D: .; CDR3: CASSVGDYAGELFF; DNA: TGTGCCAGCAGCGTAGGCGATTACGCCGGGGAGCTGTTTTTT
size: .; V: TRBV30; J: TRBJ1-2; D: TRBD1; CDR3: CAWRDPGQGYGYTF; DNA: TGTGCCTGGAGAGACCCGGGACAGGGGTATGGCTACACCTTC